Described below is a single T cell receptor beta chain sequence and its context. Its target is not known. The PCR was carried out with 60 Vbeta primers and 13 Jbeta primers. Profiling relied on immunoSEQ multiplex PCR, and the TCRdb table lists in-frame clones only, not all of them. The sample includes 110,000 to 150,000 clones, about three quarters seen only once; the top ten take 1.5% to 2%. This sample is part of a study of cytomegalovirus exposure and HLA in healthy donors. Findings and caveats of the study: A few CMV-associated chains were confirmed in vitro to be specific for CMV antigens. TCR sequences were mostly rare, though some public TCRs occurred in many donors. Most likely, a cluster of highly shared sequence variants arose as a sequencing artifact. HLA alleles were associated with 15,000 to 20,000 TCR beta sequences in a later analysis at 0.05 false discovery rate.

V lost 8 bases to trimming and J lost 7 bases, with 12 bases between them. Germline loops: CDR1 MNHEY, CDR2 SVGAGI. The CDR3 contains 11 residues. The source is a woman between 25 and 40 years old in good health and CMV-seronegative. The chain recombines TRBV6-5 with TRBJ2-7; possible D gene TRBD1, 5 bases. The sample comprised PBMCs. The CDR3, as DNA: TGTGCCAGCTCGGTAGGGGATGAGCAGTACTTC. This translates into CASSVGDEQYF.